This record concerns one T cell receptor beta chain sequence. The antigen remains undetermined. Healthy Russian Caucasian donors spanned ages about 6 to 90 years. The data were obtained in a study of blood T cells in healthy people across ages. Study findings and constraints: Strong correlation existed between TCR beta diversity and naive T cell percentage.

The use of a sample-barcoded 5' primer and a J-beta primer mix characterized a second PCR of roughly 6 to 11 cycles. TCRdb re-called the 5' RACE reads with MiXCR, one entry per CDR3 protein. The table includes about 940,000 distinct CDR3 sequences, about 44% detected once. CDR3 length equals 15 residues. Germline CDR1 is SEHNR and CDR2 is FQNEAQ (reference sequence). Trimming shortened V by 5 bases and J by 3 bases, and 16 bases separated the two germline ends. The receptor comes from a man aged 25 to 40 in good health. Material: blood. The gene calls are TRBV7-9 and TRBJ1-1; D is possibly TRBD1 (5 bases). CDR3 amino acids: CASSPRAGTDTEAFF. The DNA of the CDR3 is TGTGCCAGCAGCCCAAGGGCAGGGACGGACACTGAAGCTTTCTTT.